This T cell receptor (beta chain) stems from a study of shared clonotypes between healthy human individuals. Findings of the study overall: The four-donor shared clonotypes exceeded non-shared clonotypes in generation probability, with non-shared ones scoring lower.

Measured with immunoSEQ multiplex PCR; TCRdb has only the in-frame clones, and not every one. Of 2 million to 3 million clones in the sample, roughly 93% were seen once. Points on this clone: What it binds is not known.

V shed 4 bases, J shed 2 bases, and the junction held 5 bases outside the gene matches. From germline, CDR1 is MGHRA and CDR2 YSYEKL. The CDR3 consists of 14 residues. The sequenced sample consisted of naive CD4+ T cells from PBMCs. Regarding subset: CD45RA+ positively selected. The genes are TRBV4-1 and TRBJ2-7, with 7 bases lining up with TRBD1. This TCR was sampled from a man in his late teens or twenties in good health. Some clones in this sample may be carry-over from other donors' samples. The CDR3 loop reads CASSPRDRAYEQYF. In DNA form, the CDR3 reads TGCGCCAGCAGCCCCCGGGACAGAGCCTACGAGCAGTACTTC.